Shown below are 16 T cell receptor beta chains from a single sample sequenced in a study of early T cells in non-severe SARS-CoV-2 infection. A single record per CDR3 protein comes from TCRdb applying MiXCR to the 5' RACE reads. The repertoire holds roughly 30,000 distinct CDR3 sequences, with approximately 6.4% as singletons. Sequencing was performed on whole blood, taken at baseline. The origin of the receptors is an adult who was a healthcare worker with PCR-confirmed SARS-CoV-2 infection or an uninfected control (not recorded which).

The table lists this clonotype with many counts. This chain uses TRBV12-3 or TRBV12-4 with TRBJ2-4, with 8 bases identical to TRBD1. Losses at the gene ends were 5 bases for V and 1 base for J; bases not matched to a gene: 7. The CDR3 totals 16 residues. The CDR3 nucleotides are TGTGCCAGCAGTCCCCTCCGGACAGGGGCCAAAAACATTCAGTACTTC. It is translated as CASSPLRTGAKNIQYF.

This clonotype was detected many times. The J gene is TRBJ2-1, the V gene TRBV3-1; D not resolved. Trimming left V 0 bases short and J 10 bases short, with 10 bases between. CDR3 length: 13 amino acids. Germline lookup yields CDR1 LGHDT and CDR2 YNNKEL (reference sequence). The CDR3 here is CASSQEGPLEQFF. Written as DNA, the CDR3 is TGTGCCAGCAGCCAAGAAGGCCCGCTGGAGCAGTTCTTC.

The chain uses TRBV11-2 and TRBJ2-3, with TRBD1 matching over 11 bases. TRBJ1-5 matches the DNA end more closely, so the J call is doubtful. The CDR3 has 17 amino acids. Per the germline V gene, CDR1 is SGHAT and CDR2 is FQNNGV. The CDR3 DNA is TGTGCCAGCAGCTTCCGCGGGGACAGGGGGTACACAGATACGCAGCATTTT. It encodes CASSFRGDRGYTDTQHF.

This clonotype was found many times. The rearrangement links TRBV4-2 to TRBJ2-5; 9 bases are shared with TRBD2. Trimming at V came to 1 base and at J to 7 bases, leaving 10 bases not matched to a gene. The CDR3 is made up of 16 amino acids. CDR1 and CDR2 from the germline V gene are LGHNA and YNFKEQ. The CDR3: CASSQGGSGGTGTQYF. The CDR3 DNA sequence: TGTGCCAGCAGCCAAGGAGGTAGCGGGGGAACTGGGACCCAGTACTTC.

This clonotype occurred a few times. The rearrangement joins TRBV5-1 to TRBJ2-5, with 9 bases identical to TRBD2. The CDR3 has 14 residues. The V and J ends lost 4 bases and 5 bases, in that order; junction bases with no gene match: 6. Germline CDR1 is SGHRS and CDR2 is YFSETQ. CDR3 nucleotide sequence: TGCGCCAGCAGCCTCGGGACTAGCCGGGAGACCCAGTACTTC. Its translation is CASSLGTSRETQYF.

This chain uses TRBV24-1 with TRBJ2-1, with a possible D match to TRBD2 (6 bases). This CDR3 spans 16 amino acids. Germline CDR1 and CDR2: KGHDR and SFDVKD. V was trimmed by 5 bases and J by 5 bases, leaving 18 bases between them. The CDR3 protein is CATSAGAGFPNNEQFF. The CDR3, as DNA: TGTGCCACCAGTGCCGGAGCGGGCTTCCCCAACAATGAGCAGTTCTTC.

This clonotype was counted many times. J is TRBJ2-7 and V is TRBV5-1; no firm D call. Germline lookup yields CDR1 SGHRS and CDR2 YFSETQ. Between the trimmed V and J ends, which lost 4 bases and 4 bases, there was a span of 9 bases. The CDR3 covers 12 residues. This chain's CDR3 is CASSLDQYEQYF. For the CDR3, the DNA is TGCGCCAGCAGCCTGGATCAATACGAGCAGTACTTC.

The chain carries TRBV7-9 and TRBJ1-2, with 10 bases matching TRBD1. Per germline, CDR1 SEHNR and CDR2 FQNEAQ (reference sequence). This CDR3 is 15 amino acids long. The V gene end was trimmed by 5 bases and the J gene end by 4 bases; junction bases not matched to a gene: 7. CDR3 loop: CASSRGQGVPYGYTF. CDR3 nucleotide sequence: TGTGCCAGCAGCCGAGGACAGGGGGTGCCCTATGGCTACACCTTC.

This clonotype was counted many times. The CDR3 nucleotides read TGCGCCAGCAGCGTGGGACAGACTATGAACACTGAAGCTTTCTTT. This sequence encodes CASSVGQTMNTEAFF. This chain links TRBV5-1 with TRBJ1-1, with TRBD1 matching over 7 bases. The length of the CDR3 is 15 residues. J gave up 0 bases and V 4 bases, and 6 bases lay outside the gene matches. Germline assignment: CDR1 SGHRS and CDR2 YFSETQ.

In its sample, this clonotype was seen many times. V gene TRBV30 combines with J gene TRBJ1-3; D unresolved. Germline-derived CDR1 and CDR2 are GTSNPN and SVGIG (reference sequence). The length of the CDR3 is 14 residues. V was shortened by 4 bases and J by 1 base, with 11 bases between the two germline ends. The CDR3, as DNA: TGTGCCTGGAAAGTCAGCAGTTCTGGAAACACCATATATTTT. Protein product: CAWKVSSSGNTIYF.

This clonotype was seen a few times. The V gene is TRBV12-3 or TRBV12-4, the J gene TRBJ2-1; D might be TRBD2 (5 bases). CDR3 length equals 17 residues. V shed 1 base and J shed 7 bases, with 20 bases lying between them. For the CDR3, the DNA is TGTGCCAGCAGTTTAGTGGTCCAAATGAGGGTAGGGAATGAGCAGTTCTTC. Its translation is CASSLVVQMRVGNEQFF.

The rearrangement links TRBV12-3 or TRBV12-4 to TRBJ2-1, with 13 bases aligning to TRBD2. The ends lost 3 bases at V and 7 bases at J; junction bases unmatched: 12. The CDR3 is 18 residues long. CDR3 region: CASSLYQRPGLAGNEQFF. The CDR3 bases are TGTGCCAGCAGTTTGTATCAGCGGCCGGGACTAGCGGGAAATGAGCAGTTCTTC.

CDR3 DNA: TGTGCCAGCAGTTCCTATTGGACTAGCGGGACCGGGGAGCTGTTTTTT. It is translated as CASSSYWTSGTGELFF. The chain couples TRBV6-5 to TRBJ2-2; 11 bases map to TRBD2. After removal of 4 bases from V and 5 bases from J, the junction contained 6 bases not matched to a gene. The CDR3 is 16 residues long. The germline V gene encodes CDR1 MNHEY and CDR2 SVGAGI.

This clonotype was counted ten times or more. The V call is TRBV6-2 or TRBV6-3, the J call TRBJ1-3; possibly TRBD1 for D (6 bases). CDR1 is MNHEY, CDR2 SVGEGT, per germline. The CDR3 covers 18 residues. V was shortened by 8 bases and J by 0 bases, with 23 bases between the two germline ends. The CDR3 sequence is CASWTRDIDTGSGNTIYF. The DNA for the CDR3 is TGTGCCAGCTGGACCCGGGACATCGACACGGGCTCTGGAAACACCATATATTTT.

This clonotype showed up many times. The rearrangement joins TRBV9 to TRBJ1-4; D ambiguous. CDR1 and CDR2 from the germline V gene are SGDLS and YYNGEE. The length of the CDR3 is 13 residues. V shed 0 bases and J shed 8 bases, with 8 bases lying between them. The CDR3 bases are TGTGCCAGCAGCGTAGACGGCCGCGAAAAACTGTTTTTT. Translated, it gives CASSVDGREKLFF.

This clonotype was found many times. V usage is TRBV5-1 and J usage is TRBJ2-1; D gene ambiguous. CDR3 length equals 14 residues. Between the trimmed V and J ends, which lost 0 bases and 0 bases, there was a span of 4 bases. Looked up from germline, CDR1 is SGHRS and CDR2 is YFSETQ. DNA for the CDR3: TGCGCCAGCAGCTTGGTTGTCTCCTACAATGAGCAGTTCTTC. Translating it yields CASSLVVSYNEQFF.